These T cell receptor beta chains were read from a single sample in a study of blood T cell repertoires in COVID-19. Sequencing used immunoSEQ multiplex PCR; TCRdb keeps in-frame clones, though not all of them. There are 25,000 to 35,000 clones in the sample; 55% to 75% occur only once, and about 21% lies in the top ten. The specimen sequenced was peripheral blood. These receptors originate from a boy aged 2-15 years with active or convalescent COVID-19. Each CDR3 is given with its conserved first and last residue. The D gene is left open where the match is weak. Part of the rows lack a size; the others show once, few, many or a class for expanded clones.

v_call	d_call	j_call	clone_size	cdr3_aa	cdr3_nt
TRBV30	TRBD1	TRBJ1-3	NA	CAWRDRPSGNTIYF	TGTGCCTGGCGGGACAGACCCTCTGGAAACACCATATATTTT
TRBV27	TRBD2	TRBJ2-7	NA	CASSLGGLGWREQYF	TGTGCCAGCAGTCTCGGGGGACTAGGGTGGCGCGAGCAGTACTTC
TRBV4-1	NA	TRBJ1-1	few	CASSIRDSMNTEAFF	TGCGCCAGCAGCATACGAGACAGCATGAACACTGAAGCTTTCTTT
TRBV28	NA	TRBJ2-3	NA	CASSFFTDTQYF	TGTGCCAGCAGTTTCTTCACAGATACGCAGTATTTT
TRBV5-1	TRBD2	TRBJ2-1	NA	CASSLASGLYNEQFF	TGCGCCAGCAGCTTGGCTAGCGGCCTCTACAATGAGCAGTTCTTC
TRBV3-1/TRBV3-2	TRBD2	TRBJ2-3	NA	CASSQGLAGETDTQYF	TGTGCCAGCAGCCAAGGACTAGCGGGGGAAACAGATACGCAGTATTTT
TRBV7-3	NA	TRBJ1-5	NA	CASSPSAFSYQPQHF	TGTGCCAGCAGCCCCAGCGCATTTTCGTATCAGCCCCAGCATTTT
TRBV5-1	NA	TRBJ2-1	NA	CASSSGQRLWFF	TGCGCCAGCAGCTCCGGACAGCGCTTGTGGTTCTTC
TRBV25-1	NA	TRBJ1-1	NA	CASSESKGKYTEAFF	TGTGCCAGCAGTGAGTCGAAGGGGAAATACACTGAAGCTTTCTTT
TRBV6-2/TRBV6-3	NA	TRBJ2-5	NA	CASSYGGLGTQYF	TGTGCCAGCAGTTACGGGGGGTTAGGGACCCAGTACTTC
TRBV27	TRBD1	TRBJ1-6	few	CASSAYDRGAASPLHF	TGTGCCAGCAGTGCCTACGACAGGGGGGCTGCTTCACCCCTCCACTTT
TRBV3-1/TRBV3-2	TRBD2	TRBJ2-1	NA	CASSRSSGGFYNEQFF	TGTGCCAGCAGCCGATCTAGCGGGGGCTTTTACAATGAGCAGTTCTTC
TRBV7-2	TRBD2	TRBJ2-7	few	CASSFGGGYEQYF	TGTGCCAGCAGCTTCGGGGGAGGGTACGAGCAGTACTTC
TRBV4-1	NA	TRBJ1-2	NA	CASSQGGYYGYTF	TGCGCCAGCAGCCAGGGGGGATACTATGGCTACACCTTC
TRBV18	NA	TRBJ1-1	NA	CASSPPAGMNTEAFF	TGTGCCAGCTCACCACCCGCAGGGATGAACACTGAAGCTTTCTTT
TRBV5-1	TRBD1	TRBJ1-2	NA	CASSLSGTGKEGYTF	TGCGCCAGCAGCTTGAGCGGGACAGGGAAGGAAGGCTACACCTTC
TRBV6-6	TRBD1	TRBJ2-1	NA	CASRGQGAPYGHEQFF	TGTGCCAGCAGAGGACAGGGGGCCCCATACGGGCATGAGCAGTTCTTC
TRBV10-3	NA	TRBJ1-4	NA	CAISATLQGRNEKLFF	TGTGCCATCAGTGCTACTTTACAGGGCCGGAATGAAAAACTGTTTTTT
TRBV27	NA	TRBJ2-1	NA	CASSPLGNEQFF	TGTGCCAGCAGTCCACTAGGAAATGAGCAGTTCTTC
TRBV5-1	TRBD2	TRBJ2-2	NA	CASSLRLAGLYSNTGELFF	TGCGCCAGCAGCTTGAGGTTAGCGGGGCTATATTCGAACACCGGGGAGCTGTTTTTT
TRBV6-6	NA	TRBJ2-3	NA	CASSKLEADTQYF	TGTGCCAGCAGCAAACTTGAAGCAGATACGCAGTATTTT
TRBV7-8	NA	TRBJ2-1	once	CASSLWRSSYNEQFF	TGTGCCAGCAGCCTGTGGAGGAGCTCCTACAATGAGCAGTTCTTC
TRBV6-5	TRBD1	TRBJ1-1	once	CASSLLSQGGTEAFF	TGTGCCAGCAGCCTACTGAGCCAGGGGGGTACTGAAGCTTTCTTT
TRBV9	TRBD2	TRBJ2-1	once	CASSVGASGVGNEQFF	TGTGCCAGCAGCGTAGGGGCTAGCGGGGTGGGGAATGAGCAGTTCTTC
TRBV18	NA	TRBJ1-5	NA	CASSPVPGSNQPQHF	TGTGCCAGCTCACCAGTTCCGGGAAGCAATCAGCCCCAGCATTTT
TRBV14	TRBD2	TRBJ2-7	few	CASSQERGSGRAGYEQYF	TGTGCCAGCAGCCAAGAGAGAGGTAGCGGGAGGGCCGGTTACGAGCAGTACTTC
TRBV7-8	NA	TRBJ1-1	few	CASSMSSGQRNTEAFF	TGTGCCAGCAGCATGAGCTCGGGTCAAAGGAACACTGAAGCTTTCTTT
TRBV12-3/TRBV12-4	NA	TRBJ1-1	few	CASSFGSGTEAFF	TGTGCCAGCAGTTTCGGGTCGGGGACTGAAGCTTTCTTT
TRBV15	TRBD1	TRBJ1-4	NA	CATSSFFGDRFNEKLFF	TGTGCCACCAGCAGCTTCTTCGGGGACAGATTTAATGAAAAACTGTTTTTT